The next 25 T cell receptor beta chains were all read from a single sample in a study of T-cell reconstitution after alpha-beta-depleted transplantation in children. Unique molecular identifiers were incorporated into the prepared TCRbeta library. TCRdb reanalysed the PCR reads using MiXCR and keeps one entry per CDR3 protein. Here the sample spans 700,000 to 950,000 distinct CDR3 sequences, about 15% being singletons. Source: PBMCs, mostly from graft donor cells, taken 360 days after TCRalphabeta/CD19-depleted stem cell transplant. The receptors stem from a male patient between 10 and 17 years old who had a stem cell transplant for acute lymphoblastic leukemia, so the T cells may come from the graft donor.

The J gene is TRBJ2-4, the V gene TRBV5-1; 9 nucleotides align to TRBD1. Germline V CDR1 and CDR2: SGHRS, YFSETQ. The CDR3 has 15 amino acids. V was clipped by 2 bases and J by 7 bases; unmatched bases: 7. CDR3 protein: CASSLTGGAGNIQYF. The CDR3, as DNA: TGCGCCAGCAGCTTAACAGGGGGCGCGGGGAACATTCAGTACTTC. The complete variable domain, with remaining parts taken from reference TRBV5-1 and TRBJ2-4, reads KAGVTQTPRYLIKTRGQQVTLSCSPISGHRSVSWYQQTPGQGLQFLFEYFSETQRNKGNFPGRFSGRQFSNSRSEMNVSTLELGDSALYLCASSLTGGAGNIQYFGAGTRLSVL.

In its sample, this clonotype was seen a few times. The chain is built from TRBV19 and TRBJ2-2, with TRBD2 identical over 9 bases. The CDR3 is made up of 16 amino acids. Germline values: CDR1 LNHDA, CDR2 SQIVND (reference sequence). The junction had 9 bases not matched to a gene; V was cut back by 5 bases and J by 5 bases. The CDR3 region is CASSAPGLATTGELFF. CDR3 sequence (DNA): TGTGCCAGTAGTGCCCCGGGACTAGCAACTACCGGGGAGCTGTTTTTT.

The chain carries TRBV4-1 and TRBJ2-7; D remains ambiguous. V was pared by 2 bases and J by 3 bases, with 8 bases between. This CDR3 is 13 amino acids long. CDR1 is MGHRA and CDR2 is YSYEKL in the germline V gene. CDR3 amino acids: CASSQWLNYEQYF. The CDR3 region has the DNA TGCGCCAGCAGCCAATGGCTCAACTACGAGCAGTACTTC.

This sequence joins TRBV29-1 and TRBJ1-1; D possibly corresponds to TRBD1 (5 bases). The CDR3 spans 15 residues. Germline CDR1 is SQVTM and CDR2 is ANQGSEA. Trimming pared 4 bases from V and 4 bases from J, leaving 19 bases between. The CDR3 DNA follows: TGCAGCGTTGTCTCGTTAGGGGCTGGGGGCACTGAAGCTTTCTTT. This encodes CSVVSLGAGGTEAFF.

This clonotype was seen more than once but under ten times. The J gene is TRBJ2-7, the V gene TRBV13; a possible D gene is TRBD2 (5 bases). Trimming took off 6 bases at V and 2 bases at J, with 17 bases between the two ends. CDR1 and CDR2 (germline): PRHDT, FYEKMQ (reference sequence). The length of the CDR3 is 15 residues. CDR3 nucleotides: TGTGCCAGCAGATCCGCCGGCGGGTACACCTACGAGCAGTACTTC. The encoded protein is CASRSAGGYTYEQYF.

The rearrangement joins TRBV12-5 to TRBJ2-3; 9 bases match TRBD2. The ends lost 3 bases at V and 0 bases at J; junction bases unmatched: 4. Germline V lookup: CDR1 LGHNT, CDR2 FRNRAP. The CDR3 runs to 16 residues. The CDR3 reads CASGLRLAASTDTQYF. DNA for the CDR3: TGTGCTAGTGGTTTAAGACTAGCGGCAAGCACAGATACGCAGTATTTT.

This clonotype was counted many times. The chain recombines TRBV12-3 or TRBV12-4 with TRBJ2-7; 10 bases line up with TRBD2. This CDR3 comprises 16 residues. The J segment lost 1 base and the V segment lost 1 base, leaving 4 bases of the junction unmatched. The CDR3 nucleotides are TGTGCCAGCAGTTTAGGTGCTAGCGGGAGATCCTACGAGCAGTACTTC. Protein: CASSLGASGRSYEQYF.

This clonotype came up many times. V is TRBV11-2 and J is TRBJ2-3; no reliable D call. Germline V gene data show CDR1 as SGHAT and CDR2 as FQNNGV. The CDR3 sequence is 11 residues long. V lost 5 bases and J 10 bases, leaving 10 bases between the germline ends. The CDR3 DNA sequence: TGTGCCAGCAGCCCCGCGCGTGCGCAGTATTTT. This sequence encodes CASSPARAQYF.

This clonotype was seen a handful of times. The chain carries TRBV6-5 and TRBJ2-2; D unclear. The CDR3 length is 14 residues. Deletions cut 4 bases from V and 4 bases from J, with 10 bases between. Germline CDR1 reads MNHEY; CDR2 reads SVGAGI. As DNA, the CDR3 is TGTGCCAGCAGTTTCTCGGAGAGCACCGGGGAGCTGTTTTTT. It encodes CASSFSESTGELFF.

This clonotype was found a few times. V is TRBV4-1 and J is TRBJ2-2; unclear D gene. The CDR3 runs 16 residues. CDR1 and CDR2 (germline): MGHRA, YSYEKL. The V end lost 2 bases, the J end lost 2 bases, and 12 bases lay between the germline ends. The CDR3 spells CASSQLWVANTGELFF. In DNA, the CDR3 is TGCGCCAGCAGCCAACTGTGGGTCGCTAACACCGGGGAGCTGTTTTTT.

The rearrangement joins TRBV29-1 to TRBJ2-7, with unresolved D. Germline assignment: CDR1 SQVTM and CDR2 ANQGSEA. The length of the CDR3 is 12 residues. V lost 4 bases, J lost 2 bases, and 9 bases lay in between. The CDR3 coding sequence is TGCAGCGTTGTCAGGCCTACCTACGAGCAGTACTTC. It specifies CSVVRPTYEQYF.

This clonotype came up a few times. The chain uses TRBV5-1 and TRBJ2-1; 9 bases map to TRBD2. The CDR3 has 16 residues. The germline V gene encodes CDR1 SGHRS and CDR2 YFSETQ. Trimming removed 0 bases from V and 5 bases from J; junction bases left unmatched: 6. CDR3 residues: CASSLALTSGDNEQFF. The CDR3 nucleotides are TGCGCCAGCAGCTTGGCCCTGACTAGCGGCGACAATGAGCAGTTCTTC.

This clonotype appeared a few times. The chain couples TRBV10-3 to TRBJ2-5, with D perhaps matching TRBD2 (6 bases). Trimming cost V 11 bases and J 3 bases, with 22 bases left between them. Germline CDR1 reads ENHRY; CDR2 reads SYGVKD. The CDR3 extends over 15 amino acids. CDR3 loop: CAAKGLQGVEETQYF. In DNA, the CDR3 is TGTGCCGCCAAGGGACTTCAGGGAGTTGAAGAGACCCAGTACTTC.

The V gene is TRBV5-1, the J gene TRBJ1-1; D call uncertain. This CDR3 has 11 residues. The V gene's germline CDR1 is SGHRS and CDR2 YFSETQ. The V and J ends lost 7 bases and 2 bases respectively, with 6 bases between them. DNA of the CDR3: TGCGCCAGCCTCACCAACACTGAAGCTTTCTTT. Protein product: CASLTNTEAFF.

This clonotype was picked up many times. The CDR3 bases are TGCGCCAGCAGCTTTATGGGATTTGACAGGGCCTACAATGAGCAGTTCTTC. Protein: CASSFMGFDRAYNEQFF. The genes are TRBV5-1 and TRBJ2-1; the match to TRBD1 covers 7 bases. The CDR3 runs 17 residues. V was pared by 2 bases and J by 2 bases, with 10 bases of the junction left unmatched. Germline V CDR1 and CDR2: SGHRS, YFSETQ.

This rearrangement joins TRBV20-1 to TRBJ1-1, with D unresolved. V shed 5 bases and J shed 2 bases, with 6 bases lying between them. The CDR3 is 11 residues long. Germline V gives CDR1 DFQATT, CDR2 SNEGSKA (reference sequence). The CDR3 bases are TGCAGTGCTCGGAGCAACACTGAAGCTTTCTTT. It codes for CSARSNTEAFF.

This clonotype showed up many times. CDR3 region: CASSQVGTPKAYNEQFF. The CDR3 nucleotides read TGTGCCAGCAGCCAAGTCGGGACTCCCAAGGCCTACAATGAGCAGTTCTTC. The rearrangement uses TRBV4-2 and TRBJ2-1; D possibly corresponds to TRBD2 (6 bases). There are 17 residues in the CDR3. Trimming removed 1 base at V and 2 bases at J, with 15 bases between. The germline V gene has CDR1 LGHNA and CDR2 YNFKEQ.

The J gene is TRBJ2-1, the V gene TRBV3-1; 7 nucleotides agree with TRBD1. Trimming at V came to 4 bases and at J to 3 bases, leaving 12 bases not matched to a gene. The length of the CDR3 is 17 residues. From germline, CDR1 is LGHDT and CDR2 YNNKEL (reference sequence). The CDR3 coding sequence is TGTGCCAGCAGCCTCCCCCCGGACAGGACGATCTACAATGAGCAGTTCTTC. Residues: CASSLPPDRTIYNEQFF.

J is TRBJ2-1 and V is TRBV9, with 10 bases that match TRBD2. After removal of 0 bases from V and 11 bases from J, the junction contained 8 bases not matched to a gene. The CDR3 covers 15 residues. The V gene's germline CDR1 is SGDLS and CDR2 YYNGEE. The CDR3 DNA reads TGTGCCAGCAGCGTAGCGACTAGCGGGCTTGGTCAGCAGTTCTTC. This translates into CASSVATSGLGQQFF.

The V gene is TRBV19, the J gene TRBJ2-5; perhaps TRBD1 as D (8 bases). Germline V gene sequence: CDR1 LNHDA, CDR2 SQIVND (reference sequence). This CDR3 contains 16 residues. Trimming cost V 6 bases and J 4 bases, with 21 bases left between them. CDR3 in amino acids: CASRGGSGGAGETQYF. CDR3 bases: TGTGCCAGTAGGGGAGGGTCAGGGGGCGCCGGAGAGACCCAGTACTTC.

Ten or more counts support this clonotype. The chain combines TRBV13 with TRBJ2-5, with no clear D. CDR1 is PRHDT, CDR2 FYEKMQ, per germline (reference sequence). V lost 3 bases, J lost 5 bases, and 10 bases lay in between. This CDR3 contains 13 residues. The CDR3 loop reads CASSFRGRETQYF. In DNA, the CDR3 is TGTGCCAGCAGCTTCAGAGGAAGGGAGACCCAGTACTTC.

This sequence joins TRBV9 and TRBJ2-7; a weak D match, TRBD2 (6 bases). CDR1 and CDR2 (germline): SGDLS, YYNGEE. Trimming removed 0 bases at V and 2 bases at J, with 12 bases between. This CDR3 is built from 15 residues. The CDR3 coding sequence is TGTGCCAGCAGCGTAGCAGCGGGCCCTGCCTACGAGCAGTACTTC. Protein: CASSVAAGPAYEQYF.

This clonotype was counted ten times or more. V gene TRBV12-3 or TRBV12-4 combines with J gene TRBJ2-7; 8 bases align to TRBD2. This CDR3 has 15 residues. V was clipped by 1 base and J by 3 bases; unmatched bases: 5. CDR3 region: CASSLGLAGYYEQYF. As DNA, the CDR3 is TGTGCCAGCAGTTTAGGGCTAGCGGGTTACTACGAGCAGTACTTC.

There are a few counts of this clonotype. V and J are TRBV5-1 and TRBJ2-2; 14 positions match TRBD2. The CDR3 contains 20 residues. J gave up 4 bases and V 2 bases, and 13 bases lay outside the gene matches. CDR1 is SGHRS and CDR2 is YFSETQ in the germline V gene. The chain's CDR3 is CASSFGATSGRALGTGELFF. In DNA form, the CDR3 reads TGCGCCAGCAGCTTTGGAGCGACTAGCGGGAGGGCCCTCGGCACCGGGGAGCTGTTTTTT.

The chain links TRBV7-2 to TRBJ1-3, with D possibly matching TRBD1 (6 bases). This CDR3 is 15 amino acids long. The germline V gene has CDR1 SGHTA and CDR2 FQGNSA. The V end lost 5 bases, the J end lost 2 bases, and 13 bases lay between the germline ends. The CDR3 protein is CASSDYRETGNTIYF. CDR3 nucleotides: TGTGCCAGCAGCGATTACAGGGAAACTGGAAACACCATATATTTT.